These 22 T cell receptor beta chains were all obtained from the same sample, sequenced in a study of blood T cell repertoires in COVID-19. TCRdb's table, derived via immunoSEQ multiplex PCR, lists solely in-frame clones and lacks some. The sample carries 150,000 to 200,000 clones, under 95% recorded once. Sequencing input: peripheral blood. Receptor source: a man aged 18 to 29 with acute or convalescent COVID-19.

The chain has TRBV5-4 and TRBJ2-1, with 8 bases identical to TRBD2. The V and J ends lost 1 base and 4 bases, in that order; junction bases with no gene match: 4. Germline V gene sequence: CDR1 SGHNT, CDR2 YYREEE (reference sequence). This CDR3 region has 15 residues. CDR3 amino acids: CASSLSGGVYNEQFF. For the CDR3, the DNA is TGTGCCAGCAGCTTGTCCGGGGGGGTATACAATGAGCAGTTCTTC.

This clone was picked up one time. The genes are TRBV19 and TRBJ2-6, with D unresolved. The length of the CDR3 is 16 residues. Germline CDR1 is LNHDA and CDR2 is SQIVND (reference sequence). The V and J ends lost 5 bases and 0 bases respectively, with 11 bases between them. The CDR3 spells CASSVSRSSGANVLTF. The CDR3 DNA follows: TGTGCCAGTAGTGTCTCGAGGTCCTCTGGGGCCAACGTCCTGACTTTC.

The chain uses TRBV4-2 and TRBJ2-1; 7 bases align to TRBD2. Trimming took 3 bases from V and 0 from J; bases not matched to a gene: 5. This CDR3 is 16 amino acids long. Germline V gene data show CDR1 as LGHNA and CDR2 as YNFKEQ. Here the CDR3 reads CASSQSGLRSYNEQFF. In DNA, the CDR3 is TGTGCCAGCAGCCAGTCGGGACTACGCTCCTACAATGAGCAGTTCTTC.

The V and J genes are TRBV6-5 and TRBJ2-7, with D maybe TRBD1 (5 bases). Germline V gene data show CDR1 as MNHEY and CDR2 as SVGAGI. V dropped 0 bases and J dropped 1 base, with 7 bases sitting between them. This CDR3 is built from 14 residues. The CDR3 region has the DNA TGTGCCAGCAGTTACTCGCAGGGTTCCTACGAGCAGTACTTC. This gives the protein CASSYSQGSYEQYF.

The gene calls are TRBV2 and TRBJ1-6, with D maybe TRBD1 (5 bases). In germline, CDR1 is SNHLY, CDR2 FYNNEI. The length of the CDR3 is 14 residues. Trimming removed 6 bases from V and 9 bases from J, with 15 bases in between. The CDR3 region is CASSPGDGSSPLHF. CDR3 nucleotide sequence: TGTGCCAGCAGCCCGGGGGACGGAAGTTCACCCCTCCACTTT.

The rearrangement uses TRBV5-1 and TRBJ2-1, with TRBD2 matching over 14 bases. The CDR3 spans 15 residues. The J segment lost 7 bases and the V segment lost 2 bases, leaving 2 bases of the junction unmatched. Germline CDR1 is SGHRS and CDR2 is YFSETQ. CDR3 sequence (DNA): TGCGCCAGCAGCTTTGGGACTAGCGGGAGTAATGAGCAGTTCTTC. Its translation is CASSFGTSGSNEQFF. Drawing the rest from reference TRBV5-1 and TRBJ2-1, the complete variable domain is KAGVTQTPRYLIKTRGQQVTLSCSPISGHRSVSWYQQTPGQGLQFLFEYFSETQRNKGNFPGRFSGRQFSNSRSEMNVSTLELGDSALYLCASSFGTSGSNEQFFGPGTRLTVL.

CDR3 sequence reads: CASRFLTGGYGYTF. CDR3 in DNA: TGTGCCAGCAGATTTCTGACAGGGGGTTATGGCTACACCTTC. The chain uses TRBV6-5 and TRBJ1-2; TRBD1 matches at 9 bases. CDR3 length equals 14 residues. Germline CDR1 reads MNHEY; CDR2 reads SVGAGI. J lost 5 bases, V lost 6 bases, and 7 bases had no gene match.

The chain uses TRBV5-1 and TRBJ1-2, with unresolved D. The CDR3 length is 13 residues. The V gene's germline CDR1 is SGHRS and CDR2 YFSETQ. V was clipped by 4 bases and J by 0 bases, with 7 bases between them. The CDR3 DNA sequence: TGCGCCAGCAGCGAACAGCCTAACTATGGCTACACCTTC. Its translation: CASSEQPNYGYTF.

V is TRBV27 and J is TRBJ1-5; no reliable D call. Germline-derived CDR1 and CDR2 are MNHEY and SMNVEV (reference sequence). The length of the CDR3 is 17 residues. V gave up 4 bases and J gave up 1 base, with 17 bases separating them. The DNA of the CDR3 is TGTGCCAGCAGTTCCCTCAAGATAGCAGAAAGCAATCAGCCCCAGCATTTT. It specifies CASSSLKIAESNQPQHF.

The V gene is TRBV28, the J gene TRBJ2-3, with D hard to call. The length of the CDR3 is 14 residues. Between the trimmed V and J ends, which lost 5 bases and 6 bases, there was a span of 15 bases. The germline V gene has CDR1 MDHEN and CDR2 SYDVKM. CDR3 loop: CASSAAGLRDTQYF. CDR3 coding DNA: TGTGCCAGCAGTGCCGCTGGCCTCCGCGATACGCAGTATTTT.

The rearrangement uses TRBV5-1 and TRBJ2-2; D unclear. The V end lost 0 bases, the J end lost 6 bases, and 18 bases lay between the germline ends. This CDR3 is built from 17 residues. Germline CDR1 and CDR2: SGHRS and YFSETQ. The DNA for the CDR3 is TGCGCCAGCAGCTTGGATCCAGGCGTACCAACAGCCGGGGAGCTGTTTTTT. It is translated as CASSLDPGVPTAGELFF. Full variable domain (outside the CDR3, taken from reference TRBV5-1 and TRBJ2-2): KAGVTQTPRYLIKTRGQQVTLSCSPISGHRSVSWYQQTPGQGLQFLFEYFSETQRNKGNFPGRFSGRQFSNSRSEMNVSTLELGDSALYLCASSLDPGVPTAGELFFGEGSRLTVL.

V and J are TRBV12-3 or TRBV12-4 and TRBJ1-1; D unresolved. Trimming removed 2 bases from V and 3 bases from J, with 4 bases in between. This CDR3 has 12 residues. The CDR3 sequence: CASSLPYTEAFF. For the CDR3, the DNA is TGTGCCAGCAGTTTACCGTACACTGAAGCTTTCTTT.

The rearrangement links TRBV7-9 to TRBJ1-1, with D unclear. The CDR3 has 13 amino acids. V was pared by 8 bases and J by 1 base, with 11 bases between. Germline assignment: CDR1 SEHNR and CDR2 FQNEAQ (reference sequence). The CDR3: CASLESGNTEAFF. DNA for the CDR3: TGTGCCAGCCTGGAGTCTGGGAACACTGAAGCTTTCTTT.

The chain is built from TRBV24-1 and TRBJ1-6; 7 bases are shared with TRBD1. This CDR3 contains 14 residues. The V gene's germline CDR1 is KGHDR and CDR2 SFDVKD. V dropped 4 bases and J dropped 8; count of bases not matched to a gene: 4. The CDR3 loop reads CATSDGDRYSPLHF. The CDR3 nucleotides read TGTGCCACCAGTGACGGGGACAGATATTCACCCCTCCACTTT.

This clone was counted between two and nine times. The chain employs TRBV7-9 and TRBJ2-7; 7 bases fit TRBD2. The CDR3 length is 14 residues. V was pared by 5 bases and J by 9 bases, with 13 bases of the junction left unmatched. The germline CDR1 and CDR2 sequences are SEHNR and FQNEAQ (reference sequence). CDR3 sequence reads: CASSAPLGGLGQYF. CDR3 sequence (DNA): TGTGCCAGCAGCGCACCCCTGGGAGGGTTGGGGCAGTACTTC. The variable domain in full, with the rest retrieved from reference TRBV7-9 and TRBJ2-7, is DTGVSQNPRHKITKRGQNVTFRCDPISEHNRLYWYRQTLGQGPEFLTYFQNEAQLEKSRLLSDRFSAERPKGSFSTLEIQRTEQGDSAMYLCASSAPLGGLGQYFGPGTRLTVT.

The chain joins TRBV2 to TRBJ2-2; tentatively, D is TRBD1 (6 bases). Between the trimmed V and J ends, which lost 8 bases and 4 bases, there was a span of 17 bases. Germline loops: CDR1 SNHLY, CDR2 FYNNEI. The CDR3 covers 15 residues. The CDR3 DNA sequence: TGTGCCAGCCTCTTCCGGACAGAGGGCACCGGGGAGCTGTTTTTT. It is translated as CASLFRTEGTGELFF.

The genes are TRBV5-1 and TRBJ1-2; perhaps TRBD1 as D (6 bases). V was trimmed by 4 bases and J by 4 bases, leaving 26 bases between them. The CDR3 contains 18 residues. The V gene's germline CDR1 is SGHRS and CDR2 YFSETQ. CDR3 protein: CASSRIEAGGGPLYGYTF. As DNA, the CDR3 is TGCGCCAGCAGCCGGATTGAGGCGGGGGGGGGCCCCCTCTATGGCTACACCTTC.

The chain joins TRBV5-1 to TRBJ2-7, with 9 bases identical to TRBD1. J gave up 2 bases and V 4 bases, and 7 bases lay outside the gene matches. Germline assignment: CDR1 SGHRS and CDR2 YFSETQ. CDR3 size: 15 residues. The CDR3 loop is CASSPGTGSPYEQYF. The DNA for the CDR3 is TGCGCCAGCAGCCCCGGGACAGGGTCACCCTACGAGCAGTACTTC.

CDR3 sequence: CASSIYQGEINEKLFF. Here the CDR3 DNA reads TGTGCCAGTAGTATATACCAGGGGGAGATTAATGAAAAACTGTTTTTT. The V call is TRBV19, the J call TRBJ1-4, with TRBD1 identical over 7 bases. The CDR3 is 16 residues long. Losses at the gene ends were 2 bases for V and 4 bases for J; bases not matched to a gene: 7. Germline CDR1 LNHDA, CDR2 SQIVND (reference sequence).

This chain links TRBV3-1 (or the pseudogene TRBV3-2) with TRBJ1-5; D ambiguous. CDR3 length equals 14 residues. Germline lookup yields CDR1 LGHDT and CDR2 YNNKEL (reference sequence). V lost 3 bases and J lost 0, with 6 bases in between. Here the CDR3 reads CASSHGNSNQPQHF. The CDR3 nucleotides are TGTGCCAGCAGCCATGGCAATAGCAATCAGCCCCAGCATTTT.

The CDR3 loop reads CASSPGTLGGYNEQFF. DNA of the CDR3: TGTGCCAGCAGCCCCGGGACCCTAGGGGGCTACAATGAGCAGTTCTTC. This chain connects TRBV7-8 to TRBJ2-1; perhaps TRBD1 as D (6 bases). Per germline, CDR1 SGHVS and CDR2 FQNEAQ. The CDR3 is made up of 16 amino acids. V gave up 5 bases and J gave up 3 bases, with 17 bases separating them.

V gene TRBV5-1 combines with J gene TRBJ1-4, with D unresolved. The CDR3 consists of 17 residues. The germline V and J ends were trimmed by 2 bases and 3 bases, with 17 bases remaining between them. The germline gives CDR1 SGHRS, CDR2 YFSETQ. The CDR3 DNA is TGCGCCAGCAGCTTTTCCCTTTTAGGAGGGCCTAATGAAAAACTGTTTTTT. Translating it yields CASSFSLLGGPNEKLFF.